These T cell receptor beta chains were read from a single sample in a study of blood T cells in healthy people across ages. TCRdb passed the 5' RACE reads through MiXCR, listing each CDR3 protein once. Found here are 650,000 to 1,000,000 distinct CDR3 sequences, around 36% of them singletons; the top ten hold over 10%. Sequenced sample: blood. Receptors were obtained from a man between 18 and 29 years old in good health. CDR3s include the opening cysteine and the closing phenylalanine or tryptophan. D genes are given only for firm matches. For some rows the clone size is stated as once, few or many, or as a class when expanded; others skip it.

abundance	v_gene	j_gene	len	d_gene	CDR3aa	CDR3nt
NA	TRBV29-1	TRBJ2-5	12	NA	CSVSLGVETQYF	TGCAGCGTGAGTCTAGGAGTGGAGACCCAGTACTTC
once	TRBV10-3	TRBJ2-5	12	NA	CTTSTQQETQYF	TGTACCACCTCGACCCAACAAGAGACCCAGTACTTC
NA	TRBV18	TRBJ2-6	12	NA	CASSPPGHFLTF	TGTGCCAGCTCACCACCGGGGCACTTCCTGACTTTC
few	TRBV5-1	TRBJ2-5	15	NA	CASSKGTTDGETQYF	TGCGCCAGCAGCAAGGGGACCACTGATGGGGAGACCCAGTACTTC
NA	TRBV11-1	TRBJ2-1	15	NA	CASSPLRGSYNEQFF	TGTGCCAGCAGCCCGCTCAGGGGTTCCTACAATGAGCAGTTCTTC
NA	TRBV7-6	TRBJ2-3	16	NA	CASSWMTEPSTDTQYF	TGTGCCAGCAGCTGGATGACGGAACCTAGCACAGATACGCAGTATTTT
NA	TRBV27	TRBJ2-1	13	NA	CASSLGVPETQFF	TGTGCCAGCAGTTTGGGAGTACCAGAGACCCAGTTCTTC
few	TRBV6-1	TRBJ2-3	16	NA	CATSPRVPAGTDTQYF	TGTGCCACCTCCCCCAGGGTTCCCGCGGGCACAGATACGCAGTATTTT
many	TRBV15	TRBJ2-5	16	TRBD1	CATSGFEQGSRETQYF	TGTGCCACCAGCGGTTTTGAACAGGGGAGTCGAGAGACCCAGTACTTC
NA	TRBV7-2	TRBJ2-3	12	NA	CASSLLPTTQYF	TGTGCCAGCAGCTTACTTCCAACTACGCAGTATTTT
many	TRBV20-1	TRBJ2-5	13	TRBD2	CSATGEGQETQYF	TGCAGTGCTACGGGGGAGGGGCAAGAGACCCAGTACTTC
NA	TRBV4-2	TRBJ1-5	17	NA	CASSQESGRVDNQPQHF	TGTGCCAGCAGCCAAGAGTCCGGCAGGGTTGACAATCAGCCCCAGCATTTT
few	TRBV20-1	TRBJ1-5	16	TRBD1	CSAIAQGGSGNQPQHF	TGCAGTGCCATCGCTCAGGGGGGATCAGGCAATCAGCCCCAGCATTTT
NA	TRBV11-1	TRBJ2-3	13	TRBD1	CASIQGGTDTQYF	TGTGCCAGCATTCAGGGGGGCACAGATACGCAGTATTTT
few	TRBV20-1	TRBJ1-6	16	NA	CSAGGPGIPYNSPLHF	TGCAGTGCTGGGGGACCAGGGATCCCCTATAATTCACCCCTCCACTTT
NA	TRBV20-1	TRBJ2-2	13	TRBD1	CMGDRGDTGELFF	TGCATGGGGGACAGGGGGGACACCGGGGAGCTGTTTTTT
NA	TRBV7-2	TRBJ2-7	18	TRBD1	CASSTGQTLRSSYNEQYF	TGTGCCAGCAGCACGGGACAGACCCTACGGAGCTCCTACAATGAGCAGTACTTC
NA	TRBV12-3/TRBV12-4	TRBJ2-1	15	TRBD1	CASSSPDRGRGEQFF	TGTGCCAGCAGTTCTCCGGACAGGGGGCGCGGTGAGCAGTTCTTC
many	TRBV4-3	TRBJ2-3	15	NA	CASSQEGRSTDTQYF	TGCGCCAGCAGCCAAGAGGGACGGAGCACAGATACGCAGTATTTT
many	TRBV29-1	TRBJ2-3	13	NA	CSIVGSAPDTQYF	TGCAGCATCGTGGGGTCAGCGCCAGATACGCAGTATTTT
NA	TRBV20-1	TRBJ2-7	15	TRBD1	CSARRRDRKSDEQYF	TGCAGTGCTAGACGCCGGGACAGGAAAAGTGACGAGCAGTACTTC
NA	TRBV7-2	TRBJ2-5	15	TRBD2	CASSFLGGGAETQYF	TGTGCCAGCAGCTTCCTGGGCGGGGGGGCTGAGACCCAGTACTTC
many	TRBV4-3	TRBJ2-7	13	NA	CASSQDRTYEQYF	TGTGCCAGCAGCCAGGACAGAACCTACGAGCAGTACTTC
NA	TRBV7-6	TRBJ1-1	14	TRBD1	CASSSTGWKTEAFF	TGTGCCAGCAGCTCGACAGGGTGGAAGACTGAAGCTTTCTTT
NA	TRBV28	TRBJ2-5	16	TRBD2	CASSPSGGDVEETQYF	TGTGCCAGCAGCCCTAGCGGGGGGGATGTAGAAGAGACCCAGTACTTC
NA	TRBV4-3	TRBJ1-2	15	TRBD1	CASSSRDRGFYGYTF	TGCGCCAGCAGCTCCCGGGACAGGGGGTTTTATGGCTACACCTTC
NA	TRBV5-6	TRBJ2-4	17	NA	CASSQRPMLAAKNIQYF	TGTGCCAGCAGCCAACGACCCATGTTGGCAGCCAAAAACATTCAGTACTTC